What follows is one TCR beta chain and its context. Its target is not known. Researchers ran the PCR with 60 Vbeta and 13 Jbeta primers. Some clones are missing from TCRdb's copy, which holds only in-frame ones; the method was immunoSEQ multiplex PCR. Of 49,000 or so clones listed, about 81% were seen once; the top ten hold around 2.5%. Trimming removed 5 bases at V and 0 bases at J, with 7 bases between. The CDR3 has 14 amino acids. CDR1 and CDR2 (germline): SNHLY, FYNNEI. These data are taken from a study of cytomegalovirus exposure and HLA in healthy donors. Overall study results and limits: Most TCR beta V segments were productive about 87% or about 30% of the time in an earlier analysis. HLA allele associations emerged for some 16,000 TCR beta sequences in a later analysis, at 0.05 false discovery rate.

This chain joins TRBV2 and TRBJ1-4; a weak D match, TRBD1 (5 bases). The sample was PBMCs. This TCR was sampled from a boy aged 5-17 years in good health and CMV-seropositive. CDR3 amino acids: CASSRQSTNEKLFF. The CDR3 coding sequence is TGTGCCAGCAGTCGACAGTCAACTAATGAAAAACTGTTTTTT.